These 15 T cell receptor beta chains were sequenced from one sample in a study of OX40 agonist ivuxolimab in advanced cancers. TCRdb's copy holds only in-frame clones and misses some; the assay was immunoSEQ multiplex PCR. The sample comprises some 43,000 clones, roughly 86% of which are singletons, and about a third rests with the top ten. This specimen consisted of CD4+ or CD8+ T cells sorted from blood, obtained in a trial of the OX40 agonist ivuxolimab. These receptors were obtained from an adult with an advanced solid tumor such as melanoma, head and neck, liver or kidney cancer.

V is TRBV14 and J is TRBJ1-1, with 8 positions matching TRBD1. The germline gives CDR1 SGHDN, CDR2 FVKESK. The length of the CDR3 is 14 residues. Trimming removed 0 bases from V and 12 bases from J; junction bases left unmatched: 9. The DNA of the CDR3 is TGTGCCAGCAGCCAAGATCGGGGCCAGGGGGCGACTTTCTTT. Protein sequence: CASSQDRGQGATFF.

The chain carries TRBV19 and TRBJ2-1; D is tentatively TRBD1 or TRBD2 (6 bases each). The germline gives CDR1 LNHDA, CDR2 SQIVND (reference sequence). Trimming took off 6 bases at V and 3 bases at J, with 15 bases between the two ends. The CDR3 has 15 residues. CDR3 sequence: CASRTGGAYYNEQFF. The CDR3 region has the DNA TGTGCCAGTAGAACCGGGGGCGCGTACTACAATGAGCAGTTCTTC.

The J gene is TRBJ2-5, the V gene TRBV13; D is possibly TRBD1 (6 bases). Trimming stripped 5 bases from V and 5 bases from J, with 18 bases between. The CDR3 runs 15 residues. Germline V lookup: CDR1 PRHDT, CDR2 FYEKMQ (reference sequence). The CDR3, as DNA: TGTGCCAGCAGCGCACAGGGACCAACCGCGGAGACCCAGTACTTC. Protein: CASSAQGPTAETQYF.

CDR3 region: CAWSVHSDQPQHF. As DNA, the CDR3 is TGTGCCTGGAGTGTACACAGCGATCAGCCCCAGCATTTT. The chain joins TRBV30 to TRBJ1-5; the D is unclear. Germline CDR1 reads GTSNPN; CDR2 reads SVGIG (reference sequence). Trimming shortened V by 0 bases and J by 5 bases, and 8 bases separated the two germline ends. The CDR3 covers 13 residues.

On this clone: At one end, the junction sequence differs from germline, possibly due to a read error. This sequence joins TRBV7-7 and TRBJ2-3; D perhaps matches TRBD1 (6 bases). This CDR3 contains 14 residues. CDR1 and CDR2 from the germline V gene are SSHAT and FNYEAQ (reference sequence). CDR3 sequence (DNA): TGTGCTAGCAGCTTAGGTAACAGGGCAGATACGCAGTATTTT. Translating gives CASSLGNRADTQYF.

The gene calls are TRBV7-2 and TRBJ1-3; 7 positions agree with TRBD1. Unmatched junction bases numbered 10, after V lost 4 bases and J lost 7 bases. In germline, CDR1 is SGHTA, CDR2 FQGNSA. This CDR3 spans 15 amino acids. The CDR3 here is CASSSGQPGGNTIYF. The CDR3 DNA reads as TGTGCCAGCAGCTCCGGACAGCCAGGGGGGAACACCATATATTTT.

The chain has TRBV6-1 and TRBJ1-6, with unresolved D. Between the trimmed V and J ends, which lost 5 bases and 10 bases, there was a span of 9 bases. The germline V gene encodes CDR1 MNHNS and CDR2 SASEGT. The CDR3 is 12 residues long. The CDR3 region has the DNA TGTGCCAGCAGTCAAACCGTCTCACCCCTCCACTTT. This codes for CASSQTVSPLHF.

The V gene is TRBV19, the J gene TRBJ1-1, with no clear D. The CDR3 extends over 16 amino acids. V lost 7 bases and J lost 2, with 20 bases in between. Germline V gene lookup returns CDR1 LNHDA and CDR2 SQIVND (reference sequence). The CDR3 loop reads CASKARGDGINTEAFF. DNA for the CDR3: TGTGCCAGTAAAGCCCGGGGTGACGGAATTAACACTGAAGCTTTCTTT.

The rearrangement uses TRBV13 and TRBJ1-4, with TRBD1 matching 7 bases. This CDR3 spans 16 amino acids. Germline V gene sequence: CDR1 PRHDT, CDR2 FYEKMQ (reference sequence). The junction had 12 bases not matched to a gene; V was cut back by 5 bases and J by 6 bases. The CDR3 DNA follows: TGTGCCAGCAGCCAAAGACAGGGCCTGGCTGATGAAAAACTGTTTTTT. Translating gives CASSQRQGLADEKLFF.

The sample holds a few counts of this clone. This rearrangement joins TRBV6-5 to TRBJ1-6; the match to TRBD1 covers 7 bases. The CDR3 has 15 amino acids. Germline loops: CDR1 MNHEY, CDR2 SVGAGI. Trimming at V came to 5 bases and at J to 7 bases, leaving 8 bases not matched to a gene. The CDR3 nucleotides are TGTGCCAGCAGTCCGACAGGGACGGGAAATTCACCCCTCCACTTT. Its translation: CASSPTGTGNSPLHF.

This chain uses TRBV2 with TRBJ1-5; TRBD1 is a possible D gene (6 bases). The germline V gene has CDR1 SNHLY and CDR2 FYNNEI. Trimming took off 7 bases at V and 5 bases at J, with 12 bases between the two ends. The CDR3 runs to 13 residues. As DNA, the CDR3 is TGTGCCAGCAAACAGGGTGGGGATCAGCCCCAGCATTTT. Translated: CASKQGGDQPQHF.

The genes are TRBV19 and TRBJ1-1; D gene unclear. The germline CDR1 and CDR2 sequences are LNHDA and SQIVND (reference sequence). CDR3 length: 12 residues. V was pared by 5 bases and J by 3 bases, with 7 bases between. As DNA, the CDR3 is TGTGCCAGTAGTCGGGTGGACACTGAAGCTTTCTTT. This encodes CASSRVDTEAFF.

The chain's CDR3 is CASSEEQIYGYTF. The DNA for the CDR3 is TGTGCCAGCAGTGAAGAGCAGATCTATGGCTACACCTTC. V gene TRBV6-1 combines with J gene TRBJ1-2; D not resolved. This CDR3 region has 13 residues. Germline V CDR1 and CDR2: MNHNS, SASEGT. Trimming stripped 1 base from V and 4 bases from J, with 7 bases between.

The DNA for the CDR3 is TGCGCCAGCAGCTTGGGGGAGTCTGGTGAGACCCAGTACTTC. Amino acid sequence: CASSLGESGETQYF. The V call is TRBV5-1, the J call TRBJ2-5; perhaps TRBD2 as D (5 bases). CDR1 is SGHRS, CDR2 YFSETQ, per germline. The CDR3 is made up of 14 amino acids. Deletions cut 0 bases from V and 5 bases from J, with 11 bases between.

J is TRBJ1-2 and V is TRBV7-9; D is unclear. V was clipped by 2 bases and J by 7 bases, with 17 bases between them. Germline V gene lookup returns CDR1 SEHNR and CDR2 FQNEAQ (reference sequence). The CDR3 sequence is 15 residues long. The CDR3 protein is CASSLLGREVIGYTF. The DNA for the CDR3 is TGTGCCAGCAGCTTATTGGGCCGGGAGGTGATTGGCTACACCTTC.